The 11 T cell receptor beta chains listed next were all sequenced from one sample in a study of T cells in Graves' hyperthyroidism and ophthalmopathy. Amplification of TCR beta CDR3 regions used RNA as the template. Primed by the HTBI set, a first-round RT-PCR was run on the TCR CDR3. TCRdb re-called the multiplex PCR reads with MiXCR, one entry per CDR3 protein. Seen here are hundreds of thousands of distinct CDR3 sequences, roughly 15% observed once, and the top ten hold roughly 19%. The sequencing input was blood. The origin of the receptors is a woman between 55 and 75 years old with Graves' ophthalmopathy.

This clonotype appeared many times. This chain joins TRBV20-1 and TRBJ2-1, with a tentative D call TRBD1 (6 bases). The V and J ends lost 4 bases and 4 bases respectively, with 14 bases between them. The CDR3 loop spans 14 amino acids. Germline V gene data show CDR1 as DFQATT and CDR2 as SNEGSKA (reference sequence). CDR3 sequence (DNA): TGCAGTGCTACAGCGGCCCAGGGGTACAATGAGCAGTTCTTC. It specifies CSATAAQGYNEQFF.

This clonotype has at least ten counts. The chain recombines TRBV28 with TRBJ2-1; 8 bases line up with TRBD1. The germline gives CDR1 MDHEN, CDR2 SYDVKM. This CDR3 is 14 amino acids long. Trimming at V came to 6 bases and at J to 7 bases, leaving 8 bases not matched to a gene. DNA of the CDR3: TGTGCCAGCAGAAGTGACAGGGGTGGGAATGAGCAGTTCTTC. It encodes CASRSDRGGNEQFF.

This clonotype was seen many times. This rearrangement joins TRBV9 to TRBJ2-5, with D possibly matching TRBD1 (7 bases). CDR1 and CDR2 from the germline V gene are SGDLS and YYNGEE. The CDR3 has 15 residues. The V gene lost 4 bases and the J gene lost 2 bases, with 15 bases spanning the gap. The CDR3 loop is CASSLTGDRQETQYF. CDR3 DNA sequence: TGTGCCAGCAGCTTGACGGGGGACAGACAAGAGACCCAGTACTTC.

This clonotype occurred many times. In DNA form, the CDR3 reads TGTGCCAGCAGTTTTCAGCGCGGCAGGGACCAAGAGACCCAGTACTTC. This sequence encodes CASSFQRGRDQETQYF. The V call is TRBV28, the J call TRBJ2-5, with D perhaps matching TRBD1 (5 bases). Trimming stripped 3 bases from V and 0 bases from J, with 14 bases between. From germline, CDR1 is MDHEN and CDR2 SYDVKM. This CDR3 region has 16 residues.

The chain couples TRBV20-1 to TRBJ2-1; no firm D call. V lost 0 bases, J lost 6 bases, and 9 bases lay in between. Germline-derived CDR1 and CDR2 are DFQATT and SNEGSKA (reference sequence). The CDR3 consists of 13 residues. CDR3 bases: TGCAGTGCTAGAGACCCAGGCATCAATGAGCAGTTCTTC. It yields the protein CSARDPGINEQFF.

V usage is TRBV7-8 and J usage is TRBJ2-2, with D possibly being TRBD1 (6 bases). CDR3 length equals 16 residues. The germline V gene encodes CDR1 SGHVS and CDR2 FQNEAQ. Trimming took 5 bases from V and 1 from J, leaving 14 bases between them. CDR3 loop: CASSRARDKNTGELFF. DNA for the CDR3: TGTGCCAGCAGCCGGGCCCGGGACAAGAACACCGGGGAGCTGTTTTTT.

The chain is built from TRBV19 and TRBJ1-1; D is perhaps TRBD1 (5 bases). The V gene lost 4 bases and the J gene lost 4 bases, with 10 bases spanning the gap. In germline, CDR1 is LNHDA, CDR2 SQIVND (reference sequence). The CDR3 is 13 residues long. CDR3 protein: CASSTPGTTEAFF. DNA of the CDR3: TGTGCCAGTAGTACGCCCGGGACCACTGAAGCTTTCTTT.

This clonotype was seen a few times. V and J are TRBV20-1 and TRBJ2-1; a weak D match, TRBD1 (6 bases). V was clipped by 0 bases and J by 0 bases, with 15 bases between them. Germline lookup yields CDR1 DFQATT and CDR2 SNEGSKA (reference sequence). This CDR3 has 17 residues. The CDR3: CSARDPGQPRSYNEQFF. In nucleotides, the CDR3 is TGCAGTGCTAGAGATCCCGGACAGCCTCGCTCCTACAATGAGCAGTTCTTC.

The rearrangement joins TRBV20-1 to TRBJ2-4; D is possibly TRBD1 or TRBD2 (7 bases each). V was cut by 5 bases and J by 9 bases, with 32 bases left in between. The CDR3 covers 18 residues. The germline V gene has CDR1 DFQATT and CDR2 SNEGSKA (reference sequence). CDR3 loop: CSAEQGRSAGAFLGIQYF. In nucleotides, the CDR3 is TGCAGTGCTGAACAGGGGAGATCTGCGGGAGCCTTTTTGGGCATTCAGTACTTC.

This clonotype has at least ten counts. The rearrangement joins TRBV20-1 to TRBJ1-2, with 7 positions matching TRBD1. Germline V gene sequence: CDR1 DFQATT, CDR2 SNEGSKA (reference sequence). This CDR3 region has 15 residues. V lost 0 bases to trimming and J lost 7 bases; unmatched junction nucleotides: 11. CDR3 in amino acids: CSARDGPGQRPGYTF. The CDR3 region has the DNA TGCAGTGCTAGAGATGGACCGGGACAGAGGCCTGGCTACACCTTC.

This clonotype was counted many times. This sequence joins TRBV28 and TRBJ2-5, with a possible D match to TRBD1 (5 bases). The germline V gene encodes CDR1 MDHEN and CDR2 SYDVKM. V lost 5 bases, J lost 0 bases, and 10 bases lay in between. This CDR3 comprises 14 residues. The CDR3 region has the DNA TGTGCCAGCAGTCCCACGGACAACCAAGAGACCCAGTACTTC. This encodes CASSPTDNQETQYF.